This T cell receptor beta chain stems from a study of EBV T-cell therapy then PD-1 blockade in nasopharyngeal carcinoma. This sample's time point: 266 days after commencement of treatment, after nivolumab therapy. Treatment given: AdE1-LMPpoly-expanded autologous EBV-specific T-cell therapy followed by anti-PD-1 nivolumab. Notes on this clone: Its target is unknown.

Some clones are missing from TCRdb's copy, which holds only in-frame ones; the method was immunoSEQ multiplex PCR. Of 20,000 or so clones listed, around 84% were seen once; the top ten hold approximately 34%. This TCR was sampled from a man in his forties or fifties with nasopharyngeal carcinoma. The sequences come from CD8+ T cells from blood, collected at approximately day 250 from a patient whose treatment included autologous EBV-specific T cells and nivolumab.

CDR3 in amino acids: CASSWDPPQGAFF. In nucleotides, the CDR3 is TGTGCCAGCAGTTGGGACCCCCCTCAAGGAGCTTTCTTT. The genes are TRBV6-6 and TRBJ1-1; TRBD1 might be the D (5 bases). The CDR3 covers 13 residues. V was pared by 4 bases and J by 10 bases, with 16 bases between. Germline V CDR1 and CDR2: MNHNY, SVGAGI (reference sequence).